The T cell receptor (beta chain) described here comes from a study of type 1 and type 2 diabetes patients. Study-level background: Magnetic bead positive selection isolated CD4+ or CD8+ T cells from PBMCs.

This clonotype was counted ten times or more. PCR was run on genomic DNA. The TCR beta CDR3 region was amplified using 30 forward and 13 reverse primers. TCRdb called the multiplex PCR reads again in MiXCR, with one record for every CDR3 protein. The table has approximately 260,000 distinct CDR3 sequences, more than 45% seen once. The length of the CDR3 is 15 residues. Trimming at V came to 5 bases and at J to 8 bases, leaving 7 bases not matched to a gene. From germline, CDR1 is SGHTA and CDR2 FQGTGA. Standard classification criteria confirmed type 1 or type 2 diabetes in all patients. The chain uses TRBV7-3 and TRBJ2-1, with 12 bases aligning to TRBD2. Sequencing used peripheral blood mononuclear cells (PBMCs). This TCR was sampled from a young man with type 2 diabetes. The CDR3 nucleotides read TGTGCCAGCAGCCGACTAGCGGGAGACGTCTATGAGCAGTTCTTC. Protein: CASSRLAGDVYEQFF.